This T cell receptor beta chain was retrieved from a study of long-term antiretroviral therapy in people with HIV. Study outcomes and limitations: At every time point, clones expanded before ART dominated the repertoire. In the period from about 2004 to 2017, blood was collected, possibly under older ART regimens. Compared with controls, HIV repertoires showed narrower CDR3 length ranges. ART adherence was not documented, and neither viral resistance nor therapy changes had any data.

Per the germline V gene, CDR1 is SNHLY and CDR2 is FYNNEI. The length of the CDR3 is 11 residues. Between the trimmed V and J ends, which lost 7 bases and 8 bases, there was a span of 11 bases. Sequencing relied on immunoSEQ assay v3.0, run at survey level. Repertoires were generated with immunoSEQ multiplex PCR, while TCRdb's copy carries only in-frame clones and drops some. This repertoire shows fewer than 20,000 clones, approximately 90% found once; its top ten account for around 9.1%. Note on this clone: Its specificity is not known.

The sequence was obtained from a man aged 45-60 years with HIV. The sequencing here drew on unsorted PBMCs, taken 4.2 years after starting antiretroviral therapy. This chain joins TRBV2 and TRBJ1-2; tentative D call: TRBD1 (5 bases). The CDR3 DNA is TGTGCCAGCACCGAAGGGGACGGCTACACCTTC. Residues: CASTEGDGYTF. Using reference TRBV2 and TRBJ1-2 for the parts outside the CDR3, the full variable domain is EPEVTQTPSHQVTQMGQEVILRCVPISNHLYFYWYRQILGQKVEFLVSFYNNEISEKSEIFDDQFSVERPDGSNFTLKIRSTKLEDSAMYFCASTEGDGYTFGSGTRLTVV.